The 20 T cell receptor beta chains given below trace back to one sample, sequenced in a study of cytomegalovirus exposure and HLA in healthy donors. With 60 Vbeta and 13 Jbeta primers, the PCR was carried out. Assay used: immunoSEQ multiplex PCR; TCRdb lists only in-frame clones, some missing. The data show about 88,000 clones, just under 90% seen once. Sequenced sample: PBMCs. Source of these receptors: a man aged 18 to 30 in good health and CMV-seronegative.

This sequence joins TRBV28 and TRBJ2-1; 8 bases fit TRBD1. Per germline, CDR1 MDHEN and CDR2 SYDVKM. CDR3 length: 14 residues. The junction had 3 bases not matched to a gene; V was cut back by 4 bases and J by 4 bases. Here the CDR3 DNA reads TGTGCCAGCAGTTCGGACAGGGAGTACAATGAGCAGTTCTTC. Translation: CASSSDREYNEQFF.

In this sample, this clone turned up once. The V and J genes are TRBV6-1 and TRBJ2-7; 12 bases are shared with TRBD2. This CDR3 region has 17 residues. Germline V gene data show CDR1 as MNHNS and CDR2 as SASEGT. The trim removed 4 bases at V and 0 bases at J, leaving 7 bases unmatched. CDR3 coding DNA: TGTGCCAGCAGTGGTACTAGCGGGAGGAAAAGCTCCTACGAGCAGTACTTC. Amino acids: CASSGTSGRKSSYEQYF.

V is TRBV5-4 and J is TRBJ2-3; possible D gene TRBD2, 5 bases. Germline CDR1 SGHNT, CDR2 YYREEE (reference sequence). This CDR3 has 15 residues. V dropped 6 bases and J dropped 5 bases, with 19 bases sitting between them. The CDR3 reads CASTPTPRGLDTQYF. The CDR3, as DNA: TGTGCCAGCACCCCAACACCTCGAGGGTTAGATACGCAGTATTTT.

This clone appeared a single time. The J gene is TRBJ1-2, the V gene TRBV28; TRBD1 is a possible D gene (6 bases). CDR1 is MDHEN, CDR2 SYDVKM, per germline. Trimming pared 4 bases from V and 3 bases from J, leaving 12 bases between. The CDR3 sequence is 14 residues long. For the CDR3, the DNA is TGTGCCAGCAGTTGGGGGCATGGTGACTATGGCTACACCTTC. Protein sequence: CASSWGHGDYGYTF.

The genes are TRBV5-1 and TRBJ2-2; TRBD1 might be the D (6 bases). CDR3 size: 14 residues. With 0 bases removed from V and 6 bases from J, the gap between germline ends came to 9 bases. Per the germline V gene, CDR1 is SGHRS and CDR2 is YFSETQ. The CDR3 sequence: CASSLAQGAGELFF. CDR3 nucleotides: TGCGCCAGCAGCTTGGCACAGGGTGCCGGGGAGCTGTTTTTT.

The chain links TRBV28 to TRBJ1-5, with unresolved D. Germline V lookup: CDR1 MDHEN, CDR2 SYDVKM. The CDR3 has 17 residues. Trimming cost V 3 bases and J 3 bases, with 18 bases left between them. The CDR3 nucleotides are TGTGCCAGCAGTTTCGGGAAACTTCATACCGTCAATCAGCCCCAGCATTTT. Protein product: CASSFGKLHTVNQPQHF.

The chain recombines TRBV11-3 with TRBJ2-1; D is perhaps TRBD2 (6 bases). The CDR3 loop spans 15 amino acids. Germline assignment: CDR1 SGHNT and CDR2 YENEEA. Trimming took 5 bases from V and 3 from J, leaving 14 bases between them. The chain's CDR3 is CASSTGLPGYNEQFF. The CDR3 DNA reads as TGTGCCAGCAGCACGGGACTCCCTGGCTACAATGAGCAGTTCTTC.

This chain links TRBV29-1 with TRBJ2-2; D unresolved. V lost 5 bases, J lost 0 bases, and 7 bases lay in between. The CDR3 totals 13 residues. Germline V gene sequence: CDR1 SQVTM, CDR2 ANQGSEA. For the CDR3, the DNA is TGCAGCGTTTTGGCCTCGAACACCGGGGAGCTGTTTTTT. It yields the protein CSVLASNTGELFF.

This sequence joins TRBV6-1 and TRBJ1-2; TRBD1 matches 7 bases. Germline CDR1 is MNHNS and CDR2 is SASEGT. The CDR3 consists of 14 residues. Trimming took 5 bases from V and 4 from J; bases not matched to a gene: 7. CDR3 DNA sequence: TGTGCCAGCAGTTCCTCCGGGACAGTCTATGGCTACACCTTC. Its translation is CASSSSGTVYGYTF.

Turning to this clone: In the same sample, other DNA sequences code for this CDR3. This chain connects TRBV4-1 to TRBJ1-5; D is undetermined. V gave up 0 bases and J gave up 5 bases, with 17 bases separating them. Per the germline V gene, CDR1 is MGHRA and CDR2 is YSYEKL. The CDR3 length is 17 residues. The CDR3 DNA is TGCGCCAGCAGCCAAGAATCTGCGGGGAGGGCCGATCAGCCCCAGCATTTT. The encoded protein is CASSQESAGRADQPQHF.

This rearrangement joins TRBV19 to TRBJ1-5, with D unresolved. The CDR3 has 13 residues. Between the trimmed V and J ends, which lost 2 bases and 11 bases, there was a span of 13 bases. Per germline, CDR1 LNHDA and CDR2 SQIVND (reference sequence). The CDR3 DNA reads as TGTGCCAGTAGTATAATAGACCCGGGGACCCAGCATTTT. This gives the protein CASSIIDPGTQHF.

The chain joins TRBV6-7 to TRBJ2-1; 8 nucleotides match TRBD2. TRBV6-7 is given ORF status, its function remaining uncertain. The V and J ends lost 11 bases and 5 bases, in that order; junction bases with no gene match: 11. The CDR3 extends over 14 amino acids. The CDR3 sequence is CAGTSGRWDNEQFF. The CDR3 region has the DNA TGTGCCGGAACGAGCGGGAGATGGGACAATGAGCAGTTCTTC.

The gene calls are TRBV7-3 and TRBJ1-1; D gene ambiguous. The CDR3 sequence is 13 residues long. Trimming left V 3 bases short and J 1 base short, with 6 bases between. Germline V gene sequence: CDR1 SGHTA, CDR2 FQGTGA. CDR3 in amino acids: CASSFEGNTEAFF. For the CDR3, the DNA is TGTGCCAGCAGCTTTGAGGGGAACACTGAAGCTTTCTTT. The full variable domain, its missing parts supplied by reference TRBV7-3 and TRBJ1-1, is GAGVSQTPSNKVTEKGKYVELRCDPISGHTALYWYRQSLGQGPEFLIYFQGTGAADDSGLPNDRFFAVRPEGSVSTLKIQRTERGDSAVYLCASSFEGNTEAFFGQGTRLTVV.

The chain uses TRBV19 and TRBJ2-1; TRBD2 aligns across 9 bases. CDR3 size: 16 residues. Germline CDR1 is LNHDA and CDR2 is SQIVND (reference sequence). V lost 3 bases and J lost 4; bases outside the gene matches: 7. CDR3 sequence (DNA): TGTGCCAGTAGTATTTCTGGCGGGAGGGCATACAATGAGCAGTTCTTC. Residues: CASSISGGRAYNEQFF.

The V call is TRBV5-1, the J call TRBJ2-3, with a possible D match to TRBD2 (5 bases). Per germline, CDR1 SGHRS and CDR2 YFSETQ. This CDR3 has 13 amino acids. V lost 4 bases and J lost 4, with 10 bases in between. CDR3 amino acids: CASSAVGADTQYF. CDR3 bases: TGCGCCAGCAGCGCCGTCGGGGCAGATACGCAGTATTTT.

The chain recombines TRBV25-1 with TRBJ1-4; D gene ambiguous. Trimming shortened V by 10 bases and J by 4 bases, and 13 bases separated the two germline ends. Germline CDR1 and CDR2: MGHDK and SYGVNS. The CDR3 length is 13 residues. CDR3 DNA: TGTGCCACCAGAACAAAATTTAATGAAAAACTGTTTTTT. Its protein is CATRTKFNEKLFF. Supplemented by reference TRBV25-1 and TRBJ1-4, the full variable domain reads EADIYQTPRYLVIGTGKKITLECSQTMGHDKMYWYQQDPGMELHLIHYSYGVNSTEKGDLSSESTVSRIRTEHFPLTLESARPSHTSQYLCATRTKFNEKLFFGSGTQLSVL.

The rearrangement joins TRBV5-1 to TRBJ1-2; D is unclear. The V gene's germline CDR1 is SGHRS and CDR2 YFSETQ. Deletions cut 4 bases from V and 4 bases from J, with 17 bases between. The CDR3 sequence is 15 residues long. CDR3 region: CASSVIPGSIYGYTF. The CDR3 nucleotides are TGCGCCAGCAGCGTGATACCCGGGAGTATCTATGGCTACACCTTC.

The chain employs TRBV20-1 and TRBJ2-7; TRBD2 might be the D (6 bases). The CDR3 sequence is 11 residues long. Germline V gene sequence: CDR1 DFQATT, CDR2 SNEGSKA (reference sequence). In DNA form, the CDR3 reads TGCAGCGCGAGCATCGGGAGAGAGCAGTACTTC. Encoded protein: CSASIGREQYF.

The chain employs TRBV5-5 and TRBJ1-2; D may be TRBD1 (5 bases). The V end lost 4 bases, the J end lost 8 bases, and 24 bases lay between the germline ends. Looked up from germline, CDR1 is SGHKS and CDR2 is YYEKEE (reference sequence). This CDR3 spans 16 amino acids. The CDR3 is CASSPDGLSIRGGYTF. CDR3 bases: TGTGCCAGCAGCCCGGACGGGCTTTCAATCCGGGGGGGCTACACCTTC.

This sequence joins TRBV6-5 and TRBJ2-1; TRBD2 aligns across 11 bases. V lost 6 bases to trimming and J lost 6 bases; unmatched junction nucleotides: 7. The CDR3 has 15 amino acids. Germline CDR1 MNHEY, CDR2 SVGAGI. The CDR3 loop is CASSPTSGISNEQFF. The CDR3 bases are TGTGCCAGCAGCCCGACTAGCGGGATTAGCAATGAGCAGTTCTTC.